These 2 T cell receptor beta chains originate from one sample sequenced in a study of blood T cell repertoires in COVID-19 (dated by TCRdb to 2020 to 2022). The library relied on the immunoSEQ multiplex PCR assay. Imported from immuneACCESS, the table was reduced by TCRdb to in-frame sequences with V and J called. These copies leave out some clones; in studies compared against another copy, an unresolved V gene accounts for under half, and the cause of the remainder is not known. Recorded for this sample are about 140,000 clones; 80% to 85% of them occurred a single time. The top ten clonotypes cover 5% to 7% of the sample. The sequenced sample was PBMCs or T cells enriched from blood (not recorded which). These receptors originate from a man between 35 and 55 years old with acute COVID-19.

The chain joins TRBV5-4 to TRBJ2-2, with D possibly TRBD1 on 6 matching bases. The CDR3 contains 15 residues. From germline, CDR1 is SGHNT and CDR2 YYREEE (reference sequence). Trimming stripped 0 bases from V and 6 bases from J, with 12 bases between. The CDR3 sequence is CASSLAGQGSGELFF. The CDR3 region has the DNA TGTGCCAGCAGCTTGGCCGGTCAGGGGTCCGGGGAGCTGTTTTTT. Filled out from reference TRBV5-4 and TRBJ2-2, the complete variable domain reads ETGVTQSPTHLIKTRGQQVTLRCSSQSGHNTVSWYQQALGQGPQFIFQYYREEENGRGNFPPRFSGLQFPNYSSELNVNALELDDSALYLCASSLAGQGSGELFFGEGSRLTVL.

The gene calls are TRBV6-6 and TRBJ2-1, with D perhaps matching TRBD1 (5 bases). CDR1 MNHNY and CDR2 SVGAGI come from the germline V gene (reference sequence). V lost 5 bases, J lost 5 bases, and 10 bases lay in between. The CDR3 loop spans 13 amino acids. CDR3 loop: CASSNLGDNEQFF. The CDR3 bases are TGTGCCAGCAGTAACCTAGGGGACAATGAGCAGTTCTTC.